The 30 T cell receptor beta chains below were found in one sample sequenced in a study of cytomegalovirus exposure and HLA in healthy donors. Sequencing was performed with immunoSEQ multiplex PCR; in TCRdb, only in-frame clones are kept and a portion is missing. Of roughly 130,000 clones in the sample, roughly nine tenths were seen once. Input material: PBMCs. These receptors all stem from a woman between 18 and 29 years old in good health and CMV-seropositive.

This chain joins TRBV5-5 and TRBJ2-7; 9 bases are shared with TRBD2. The CDR3 has 15 amino acids. Germline V gene sequence: CDR1 SGHKS, CDR2 YYEKEE (reference sequence). The J segment lost 3 bases and the V segment lost 1 base, leaving 5 bases of the junction unmatched. CDR3 amino acids: CASSLIGTSYYEQYF. The CDR3 DNA sequence: TGTGCCAGCAGCTTGATAGGGACTAGCTACTACGAGCAGTACTTC.

The gene calls are TRBV11-2 and TRBJ2-5, with 12 bases aligning to TRBD1. V shed 5 bases and J 5 bases; nucleotides not matched to a gene: 9. CDR1 and CDR2 from the germline V gene are SGHAT and FQNNGV. This CDR3 is 16 amino acids long. Here the CDR3 reads CASSIGTGGRRETQYF. CDR3 nucleotide sequence: TGTGCCAGCAGCATCGGGACAGGGGGCCGGAGGGAGACCCAGTACTTC. The full variable domain, completed using reference TRBV11-2 and TRBJ2-5, is EAGVAQSPRYKIIEKRQSVAFWCNPISGHATLYWYQQILGQGPKLLIQFQNNGVVDDSQLPKDRFSAERLKGVDSTLKIQPAKLEDSAVYLCASSIGTGGRRETQYFGPGTRLLVL.

This clone has just one count. The J gene is TRBJ1-5, the V gene TRBV7-2; maybe TRBD1 (6 bases). Germline V CDR1 and CDR2: SGHTA, FQGNSA. The CDR3 is 13 amino acids. Trimming stripped 5 bases from V and 9 bases from J, with 14 bases between. The CDR3 sequence is CASSVRGGRPQHF. CDR3 nucleotides: TGTGCCAGCAGCGTAAGGGGGGGGAGGCCCCAGCATTTT.

V and J are TRBV30 and TRBJ2-2; the D gene is possibly TRBD1 (5 bases). V was shortened by 0 bases and J by 7 bases, with 9 bases between the two germline ends. The germline gives CDR1 GTSNPN, CDR2 SVGIG (reference sequence). This CDR3 is built from 13 residues. CDR3 sequence reads: CAWSVTQGGELFF. The DNA for the CDR3 is TGTGCCTGGAGTGTAACCCAGGGCGGGGAGCTGTTTTTT.

CDR3 nucleotide sequence: TGCGCCAGCAGTCTCACTCTAGAGACCCAGTACTTC. Its translation is CASSLTLETQYF. The genes are TRBV10-2 and TRBJ2-5, with D unclear. CDR1 and CDR2 from the germline V gene are WSHSY and SAAADI. The CDR3 has 12 residues. With 5 bases removed from V and 4 bases from J, the gap between germline ends came to 8 bases.

J is TRBJ2-3 and V is TRBV5-1; 9 bases line up with TRBD2. This CDR3 has 18 amino acids. Trimming removed 1 base from V and 0 bases from J; junction bases left unmatched: 9. Germline V gives CDR1 SGHRS, CDR2 YFSETQ. Here the CDR3 reads CASSLRASGDPSTDTQYF. The CDR3 nucleotides read TGCGCCAGCAGCTTGCGGGCTAGCGGGGACCCTAGCACAGATACGCAGTATTTT.

The chain joins TRBV25-1 to TRBJ2-5; perhaps TRBD2 as D (5 bases). Trimming shortened V by 0 bases and J by 3 bases, and 20 bases separated the two germline ends. The CDR3 runs 18 residues. Germline values: CDR1 MGHDK, CDR2 SYGVNS. The CDR3 region is CASSEYPGGWYGEETQYF. CDR3 sequence (DNA): TGTGCCAGCAGTGAATATCCCGGTGGCTGGTACGGGGAAGAGACCCAGTACTTC.

The chain carries TRBV7-2 and TRBJ2-7, with 14 bases aligning to TRBD2. This CDR3 is 15 amino acids long. With V trimmed by 4 bases and J by 5 bases, 4 bases remained unmatched. The germline gives CDR1 SGHTA, CDR2 FQGNSA. The CDR3 DNA sequence: TGTGCCAGCAGCTATGGACTAGCGGGGGGAAACGAGCAGTACTTC. Its translation is CASSYGLAGGNEQYF.

This rearrangement joins TRBV18 to TRBJ1-2, with D unclear. Germline values: CDR1 KGHSH, CDR2 LQKENI. This CDR3 is 14 amino acids long. The germline V and J ends were trimmed by 1 base and 8 bases, with 14 bases remaining between them. CDR3 loop: CASSPLSRGEGYTF. As DNA, the CDR3 is TGTGCCAGCTCACCACTTTCCCGGGGTGAGGGCTACACCTTC. The full variable domain, its missing parts supplied by reference TRBV18 and TRBJ1-2, is NAGVMQNPRHLVRRRGQEARLRCSPMKGHSHVYWYRQLPEEGLKFMVYLQKENIIDESGMPKERFSAEFPKEGPSILRIQQVVRGDSAAYFCASSPLSRGEGYTFGSGTRLTVV.

The rearrangement links TRBV2 to TRBJ1-5; D remains unclear. Trimming stripped 0 bases from V and 0 bases from J, with 9 bases between. The CDR3 contains 16 residues. The V gene's germline CDR1 is SNHLY and CDR2 FYNNEI. The CDR3 nucleotides are TGTGCCAGCAGTGAAGCGGAGGTTTATAGCAATCAGCCCCAGCATTTT. This encodes CASSEAEVYSNQPQHF.

This chain links TRBV6-6 with TRBJ1-5; D call uncertain. Trimming left V 2 bases short and J 0 bases short, with 5 bases between. The CDR3 length is 14 residues. Germline lookup yields CDR1 MNHNY and CDR2 SVGAGI (reference sequence). CDR3 sequence (DNA): TGTGCCAGCAGTTACCAGGATAGCAATCAGCCCCAGCATTTT. Translation gives CASSYQDSNQPQHF.

V usage is TRBV7-9 and J usage is TRBJ2-2; 10 nucleotides agree with TRBD1. V dropped 7 bases and J dropped 4; count of bases not matched to a gene: 6. The germline gives CDR1 SEHNR, CDR2 FQNEAQ (reference sequence). The length of the CDR3 is 15 residues. The CDR3 nucleotides read TGTGCCAGCATAGGACAGGGGGGTATCACCGGGGAGCTGTTTTTT. Protein: CASIGQGGITGELFF.

J is TRBJ1-3 and V is TRBV6-5; unclear D gene. From germline, CDR1 is MNHEY and CDR2 SVGAGI. Trimming removed 5 bases from V and 4 bases from J, with 3 bases in between. The CDR3 has 11 amino acids. CDR3 residues: CASSQGNTIYF. In nucleotides, the CDR3 is TGTGCCAGCAGTCAAGGAAACACCATATATTTT.

The CDR3 protein is CASVGPGGTEAFF. In nucleotides, the CDR3 is TGTGCCAGCGTGGGGCCAGGGGGCACTGAAGCTTTCTTT. V gene TRBV5-6 combines with J gene TRBJ1-1; the match to TRBD1 covers 7 bases. The CDR3 spans 13 residues. Trimming took 7 bases from V and 4 from J; bases not matched to a gene: 7. The germline V gene encodes CDR1 SGHDT and CDR2 YYEEEE. Full variable domain (rest looked up from reference TRBV5-6 and TRBJ1-1): DAGVTQSPTHLIKTRGQQVTLRCSPKSGHDTVSWYQQALGQGPQFIFQYYEEEERQRGNFPDRFSGHQFPNYSSELNVNALLLGDSALYLCASVGPGGTEAFFGQGTRLTVV.

V usage is TRBV11-2 and J usage is TRBJ2-7, with D uncertain. This CDR3 has 13 residues. Germline V gene lookup returns CDR1 SGHAT and CDR2 FQNNGV. Trimming shortened V by 2 bases and J by 6 bases, and 11 bases separated the two germline ends. CDR3 loop: CASSLLGLPEQYF. The CDR3 nucleotides read TGTGCCAGCAGCTTACTAGGTCTGCCCGAGCAGTACTTC.

The chain uses TRBV28 and TRBJ1-5; TRBD1 might be the D (5 bases). The CDR3 runs to 15 residues. Germline CDR1 MDHEN, CDR2 SYDVKM. V was pared by 3 bases and J by 4 bases, with 13 bases between. CDR3 protein: CASSFNPGGNQPQHF. CDR3 in DNA: TGTGCCAGCAGTTTCAACCCCGGGGGGAATCAGCCCCAGCATTTT.

The chain combines TRBV15 with TRBJ1-5, with a possible D match to TRBD1 (5 bases). CDR1 LNHNV and CDR2 YYDKDF come from the germline V gene (reference sequence). Between the trimmed V and J ends, which lost 4 bases and 9 bases, there was a span of 10 bases. CDR3 length: 12 amino acids. The DNA for the CDR3 is TGTGCCACCAGCAAACGAAGGGGGCCCCAGCATTTT. Amino acid sequence: CATSKRRGPQHF.

The J gene is TRBJ2-7, the V gene TRBV9; 11 nucleotides line up with TRBD2. V shed 0 bases, J shed 6 bases, and the junction held 2 bases outside the gene matches. This CDR3 spans 14 amino acids. Germline V lookup: CDR1 SGDLS, CDR2 YYNGEE. DNA of the CDR3: TGTGCCAGCAGCGTAGCTAGCGGGGGGCTCGAGCAGTACTTC. Translated: CASSVASGGLEQYF.

A few counts support this clone. V gene TRBV6-1 combines with J gene TRBJ2-1; tentative D call: TRBD2 (5 bases). The germline gives CDR1 MNHNS, CDR2 SASEGT. V was trimmed by 8 bases and J by 1 base, leaving 15 bases between them. The CDR3 length is 15 residues. This CDR3 reads CASANTGISYNEQFF. The DNA of the CDR3 is TGTGCCAGCGCAAATACGGGGATATCCTACAATGAGCAGTTCTTC.

This chain connects TRBV5-6 to TRBJ2-7, with D perhaps matching TRBD2 (5 bases). The germline V and J ends were trimmed by 0 bases and 6 bases, with 7 bases remaining between them. The CDR3 covers 12 residues. CDR1 is SGHDT, CDR2 YYEEEE, per germline. The CDR3 is CASSLGRAEQYF. For the CDR3, the DNA is TGTGCCAGCAGCTTGGGGCGGGCCGAGCAGTACTTC.

The rearrangement links TRBV5-1 to TRBJ2-6; TRBD2 is a possible D gene (5 bases). CDR1 is SGHRS, CDR2 YFSETQ, per germline. This CDR3 is 19 amino acids long. The V end was cut by 0 bases, the J end by 3 bases, with 19 bases between. In DNA, the CDR3 is TGCGCCAGCAGCTTGGTTCCGGGGTCTAACTCTGGTGGGGCCAACGTCCTGACTTTC. Its translation: CASSLVPGSNSGGANVLTF. Drawing the rest from reference TRBV5-1 and TRBJ2-6, the complete variable domain is KAGVTQTPRYLIKTRGQQVTLSCSPISGHRSVSWYQQTPGQGLQFLFEYFSETQRNKGNFPGRFSGRQFSNSRSEMNVSTLELGDSALYLCASSLVPGSNSGGANVLTFGAGSRLTVL.

The J gene is TRBJ2-5, the V gene TRBV28; TRBD1 might be the D (6 bases). Trimming shortened V by 6 bases and J by 13 bases, and 21 bases separated the two germline ends. This CDR3 is built from 13 residues. From germline, CDR1 is MDHEN and CDR2 SYDVKM. CDR3 coding DNA: TGTGCCAGCAGGCTAAGACCCGACAGGTGGATGTACTTC. Encoded protein: CASRLRPDRWMYF. Complete variable domain (other parts from reference TRBV28 and TRBJ2-5): DVKVTQSSRYLVKRTGEKVFLECVQDMDHENMFWYRQDPGLGLRLIYFSYDVKMKEKGDIPEGYSVSREKKERFSLILESASTNQTSMYLCASRLRPDRWMYFGPGTRLLVL.

The CDR3 here is CAIMGLSSEAFF. The CDR3 DNA reads as TGTGCCATCATGGGCCTAAGCTCTGAAGCTTTCTTT. This chain uses TRBV10-3 with TRBJ1-1; D unresolved. This CDR3 spans 12 amino acids. Trimming pared 7 bases from V and 6 bases from J, leaving 12 bases between. Germline V gene sequence: CDR1 ENHRY, CDR2 SYGVKD.

The rearrangement uses TRBV6-1 and TRBJ2-7; 7 bases match TRBD2. This CDR3 is 17 amino acids long. The V gene's germline CDR1 is MNHNS and CDR2 SASEGT. The J segment lost 3 bases and the V segment lost 2 bases, leaving 13 bases of the junction unmatched. The CDR3 protein is CASSERGPGRRGYEQYF. The CDR3 nucleotides are TGTGCCAGCAGTGAAAGGGGCCCCGGGAGGAGGGGCTACGAGCAGTACTTC.

The chain couples TRBV5-1 to TRBJ1-6, with D possibly matching TRBD1 (6 bases). Germline V gives CDR1 SGHRS, CDR2 YFSETQ. This CDR3 contains 15 residues. The germline V and J ends were trimmed by 5 bases and 5 bases, with 14 bases remaining between them. CDR3 protein: CASSAGDTNNSPLHF. DNA of the CDR3: TGCGCCAGCAGTGCCGGGGACACCAATAATTCACCCCTCCACTTT.

The chain uses TRBV11-2 and TRBJ1-1, with D possibly TRBD1 on 5 matching bases. The germline CDR1 and CDR2 sequences are SGHAT and FQNNGV. Between the trimmed V and J ends, which lost 3 bases and 11 bases, there was a span of 22 bases. This CDR3 has 15 residues. The CDR3 DNA is TGTGCCAGCAGCTTCGGGCGGGGGACGTCAGCCGCTGCTTTCTTT. Translating gives CASSFGRGTSAAAFF.

V usage is TRBV4-3 and J usage is TRBJ1-1, with a possible D match to TRBD1 (6 bases). The CDR3 consists of 13 residues. Germline CDR1 LGHNA, CDR2 YSLEER. V gave up 7 bases and J gave up 3 bases, with 12 bases separating them. The CDR3: CASTHTGYTEAFF. In nucleotides, the CDR3 is TGCGCCAGCACCCATACAGGGTACACTGAAGCTTTCTTT.

The gene calls are TRBV11-1 and TRBJ1-1; TRBD1 might be the D (6 bases). CDR3 length equals 13 residues. Germline assignment: CDR1 SGHAT and CDR2 FQDESV (reference sequence). V lost 1 base, J lost 4 bases, and 7 bases lay in between. The CDR3 reads CASSLGTVTEAFF. The DNA for the CDR3 is TGTGCCAGCAGCTTAGGGACAGTCACTGAAGCTTTCTTT.

This chain links TRBV27 with TRBJ1-2; 7 bases are a match to TRBD1. J was trimmed by 4 bases and V by 3 bases; bases with no gene match: 5. Germline V lookup: CDR1 MNHEY, CDR2 SMNVEV (reference sequence). The CDR3 consists of 14 residues. Written as DNA, the CDR3 is TGTGCCAGCAGTTTCGGCCAGGGGGTCTATGGCTACACCTTC. As protein: CASSFGQGVYGYTF.

The rearrangement links TRBV30 to TRBJ2-5, with 8 bases aligning to TRBD1. Per germline, CDR1 GTSNPN and CDR2 SVGIG (reference sequence). The CDR3 is 14 amino acids. V lost 2 bases to trimming and J lost 1 base; unmatched junction nucleotides: 3. CDR3 sequence (DNA): TGTGCCTGGAGTCTGGGACAGGCCCAAGAGACCCAGTACTTC. Translation: CAWSLGQAQETQYF.